In this sample, the clone carrying this T cell receptor (beta chain) turned up a few times. These data are taken from a study of human T cells and chemical hapten exposure. Study at large: Patch tests of 0.01% DPC on the upper back were read at 6 days.

In the original analysis: A per-sample median of about 95,000 TCRs was observed, with counts ranging from 23,224 to 690,600. TCRdb re-called the RACE reads through MiXCR, storing one row per CDR3 protein. TCRdb, not the authors, supplied the V and J calls. The sample has around 350,000 distinct CDR3 sequences; about 5.4% are singletons. Trimming pared 4 bases from V and 7 bases from J, leaving 14 bases between. The germline V gene has CDR1 SEHNR and CDR2 FQNEAQ (reference sequence). The CDR3 is 14 amino acids. Time point of the sample: pre-sensitization, week 0. Treatment meaning: therapeutic diphenylcyclopropenone sensitization with weekly scalp DPC. Patch tests were applied only after blood draws.

The sequence derives from a woman under 30 with alopecia areata. Some clones in this sample may be carry-over from other donors' samples. The chain combines TRBV7-9 with TRBJ2-4; TRBD1 or TRBD2 may be the D gene (5 bases each). The sequencing used whole blood, collected in connection with sensitization to the hapten diphenylcyclopropenone (DPC). This CDR3 reads CASSYPGPANIQYF. CDR3 nucleotides: TGTGCCAGCAGCTATCCGGGGCCAGCGAACATTCAGTACTTC.